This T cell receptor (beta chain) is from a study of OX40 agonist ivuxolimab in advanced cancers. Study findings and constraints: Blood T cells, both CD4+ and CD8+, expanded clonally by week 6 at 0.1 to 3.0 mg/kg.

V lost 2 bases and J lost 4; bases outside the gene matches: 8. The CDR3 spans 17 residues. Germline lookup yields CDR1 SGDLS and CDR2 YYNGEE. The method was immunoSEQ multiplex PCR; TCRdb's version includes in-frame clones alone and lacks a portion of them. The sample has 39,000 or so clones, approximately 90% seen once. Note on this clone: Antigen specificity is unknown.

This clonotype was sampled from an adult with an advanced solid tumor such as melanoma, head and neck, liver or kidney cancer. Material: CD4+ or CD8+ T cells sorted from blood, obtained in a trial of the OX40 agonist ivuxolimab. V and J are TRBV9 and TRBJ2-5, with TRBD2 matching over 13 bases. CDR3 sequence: CASSVYGLAGEGETQYF. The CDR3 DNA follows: TGTGCCAGCAGCGTTTATGGACTAGCGGGAGAGGGAGAGACCCAGTACTTC.